This is a list of T cell receptor beta chains from one sample in a study of CD8+ T cells in alopecia areata. Using immunoSEQ multiplex PCR, the repertoire was profiled, and TCRdb retains in-frame clones only, with some absent. Among 150,000 to 200,000 clones listed, around three fifths were seen once. Sequenced material: CD4+ T cells sorted from blood, taken at week 0. All receptors come from a human donor with alopecia areata. Both conserved end residues are part of each CDR3. Each record gives: J gene, D gene, clone size, V gene, CDR3 protein, CDR3 DNA. A D gene is named only where the DNA matches it firmly. Expanded clones are given a class, and other clones once, few, many or no size at all.

J: TRBJ2-1
D: NA
size: NA
V: TRBV15
CDR3: CAIRSPSSYNEQFF
DNA: TGTGCCATACGATCCCCCAGCTCCTACAATGAGCAGTTCTTC

J: TRBJ2-5
D: NA
size: once
V: TRBV15
CDR3: CATSTRPVSTETQYF
DNA: TGTGCCACCAGCACCCGTCCCGTTTCAACGGAGACCCAGTACTTC

J: TRBJ2-3
D: NA
size: once
V: TRBV9
CDR3: CASSPGDRPSTDTQYF
DNA: TGTGCCAGCAGCCCAGGAGACAGGCCTAGCACAGATACGCAGTATTTT

J: TRBJ2-7
D: TRBD1
size: few
V: TRBV7-2
CDR3: CASSRPGQSYEQYF
DNA: TGTGCCAGCAGCCGGCCGGGACAGAGCTACGAGCAGTACTTC

J: TRBJ2-5
D: TRBD2
size: NA
V: TRBV9
CDR3: CASSPTGGLETQYF
DNA: TGTGCCAGCAGCCCCACGGGGGGGCTTGAGACCCAGTACTTC

J: TRBJ1-2
D: TRBD1
size: NA
V: TRBV29-1
CDR3: CSGQGTGYGYTF
DNA: TGCAGCGGACAGGGTACCGGCTATGGCTACACCTTC

J: TRBJ2-6
D: NA
size: few
V: TRBV29-1
CDR3: CSVGMSGANVLTF
DNA: TGCAGCGTTGGAATGTCTGGGGCCAACGTCCTGACTTTC

J: TRBJ2-2
D: TRBD1
size: NA
V: TRBV19
CDR3: CASSHRDRLSGELFF
DNA: TGTGCCAGTAGTCACCGGGACAGGTTGAGCGGGGAGCTGTTTTTT

J: TRBJ1-1
D: NA
size: NA
V: TRBV19
CDR3: CASSIPQPAEAFF
DNA: TGTGCCAGTAGTATCCCACAGCCCGCTGAAGCTTTCTTT

J: TRBJ2-3
D: TRBD1
size: NA
V: TRBV6-5
CDR3: CASRGQAFTDTQYF
DNA: TGTGCCAGCAGGGGACAGGCTTTCACAGATACGCAGTATTTT

J: TRBJ1-1
D: NA
size: NA
V: TRBV30
CDR3: CAWRPGTNTEAFF
DNA: TGTGCCTGGAGACCCGGGACAAACACTGAAGCTTTCTTT

J: TRBJ2-2
D: NA
size: few
V: TRBV6-1
CDR3: CASRPTGNTGELFF
DNA: TGTGCCAGCAGACCCACAGGGAACACCGGGGAGCTGTTTTTT

J: TRBJ2-2
D: NA
size: NA
V: TRBV5-6
CDR3: CASSLAGRLNTGELFF
DNA: TGTGCCAGCAGCTTGGCAGGGCGCCTGAACACCGGGGAGCTGTTTTTT

J: TRBJ1-1
D: NA
size: NA
V: TRBV29-1
CDR3: CSVRRGDTEAFF
DNA: TGCAGCGTTCGTCGGGGTGACACTGAAGCTTTCTTT

J: TRBJ2-1
D: NA
size: NA
V: TRBV4-1
CDR3: CASSQDPPGEQFF
DNA: TGCGCCAGCAGCCAAGATCCCCCGGGGGAGCAGTTCTTC

J: TRBJ1-6
D: NA
size: few
V: TRBV7-9
CDR3: CASSGSGPKGSSPLHF
DNA: TGTGCCAGCAGCGGATCCGGGCCAAAAGGGAGTTCACCCCTCCACTTT

J: TRBJ2-2
D: NA
size: NA
V: TRBV4-1
CDR3: CASSPPAGELFF
DNA: TGCGCCAGCAGCCCGCCCGCCGGGGAGCTGTTTTTT

J: TRBJ1-6
D: TRBD1
size: NA
V: TRBV7-9
CDR3: CASSLETGINSPLHF
DNA: TGTGCCAGCAGCTTAGAGACAGGGATAAATTCACCCCTCCACTTT

J: TRBJ2-7
D: NA
size: NA
V: TRBV4-1
CDR3: CASSQEGSEQYF
DNA: TGCGCCAGCAGCCAAGAGGGGAGCGAGCAGTACTTC

J: TRBJ2-1
D: NA
size: NA
V: TRBV27
CDR3: CASSSVGGQNRVRQFF
DNA: TGTGCCAGCAGTTCCGTCGGAGGGCAAAACAGGGTCCGGCAGTTCTTC

J: TRBJ2-6
D: TRBD1
size: few
V: TRBV7-9
CDR3: CASQGAWAQGSGANVLTF
DNA: TGTGCCAGTCAGGGGGCCTGGGCACAGGGATCTGGGGCCAACGTCCTGACTTTC

J: TRBJ1-1
D: NA
size: NA
V: TRBV19
CDR3: CASSKGVMNTEAFF
DNA: TGTGCCAGTAGTAAGGGGGTGATGAACACTGAAGCTTTCTTT

J: TRBJ1-6
D: NA
size: NA
V: TRBV6-6
CDR3: CASSQQGYNSPLHF
DNA: TGTGCCAGCAGTCAACAGGGATATAATTCACCCCTCCACTTT

J: TRBJ2-5
D: NA
size: NA
V: TRBV29-1
CDR3: CSVESGRETQYF
DNA: TGCAGCGTTGAGTCAGGGAGGGAGACCCAGTACTTC

J: TRBJ2-7
D: TRBD1
size: once
V: TRBV7-9
CDR3: CASSLARGGSPTYEQYF
DNA: TGTGCCAGCAGCTTAGCGCGAGGGGGCTCCCCGACTTACGAGCAGTACTTC

J: TRBJ1-2
D: NA
size: once
V: TRBV9
CDR3: CASSDSPGDGYTF
DNA: TGTGCCAGCAGCGACAGCCCAGGGGATGGCTACACCTTC

J: TRBJ1-1
D: TRBD1
size: NA
V: TRBV5-1
CDR3: CASMGTANTEAFF
DNA: TGCGCCAGCATGGGGACAGCGAACACTGAAGCTTTCTTT

J: TRBJ2-1
D: NA
size: NA
V: TRBV5-6
CDR3: CASSSPGVLWNEQFF
DNA: TGTGCCAGCAGCTCCCCAGGGGTTCTGTGGAATGAGCAGTTCTTC

J: TRBJ2-3
D: NA
size: NA
V: TRBV30
CDR3: CAWSVVGGAMSTDTQYF
DNA: TGTGCCTGGAGTGTCGTTGGGGGCGCTATGAGCACAGATACGCAGTATTTT